This TCR beta chain was found in a study of control samples from healthy donors and cancer patients (dated by TCRdb to 2020 to 2022). About this clone itself: Its binding antigen is unknown. It has no much larger one-base neighbor in the sample; base qualities were not kept.

The germline ends are 10 bases apart after V is trimmed by 1 base and J by 4 bases. CDR1 and CDR2, per the germline V gene, are SGHAT and FQNNGV. The CDR3 measures 14 amino acids from cysteine to phenylalanine. This entry keeps only the CDR3 DNA: 42 bases, framed from base 1. Library preparation was by the immunoSEQ multiplex PCR assay. The immuneACCESS repertoire file appears here via TCRdb, limited to in-frame rearrangements. These files lack a portion of the clones; in checked studies, under half of the deficit traces to unresolved V genes, and the cause of the others is not known. The table for this sample lists roughly 83,000 clones; 82% of them were counted only once. Approximately 9.4% of the sample is held by the ten biggest clonotypes.

Input material: blood. The TCR originated in a woman aged 55 to 70 in good health. The chain was built from TRBV11-2 and TRBJ1-2; TRBD1 is a possible D gene, resting on 5 matching bases. The nucleotides read TGTGCCAGCAGCTTAGGTAGGGGTGGCTATGGCTACACCTTC. It specifies CASSLGRGGYGYTF.